The 14 T cell receptor beta chains reported below all come from one sample, sequenced in a study of CD8+CD57+ T cells in acquired aplastic anemia. TCR beta VDJ and CDR3 profiling used genomic DNA as template. Each CDR3 protein is one row after TCRdb ran MiXCR on the reads. Of about 180,000 distinct CDR3 sequences listed, roughly 63% were seen once; the top ten hold 40% to 50%. Patients sequenced had flow cytometry evidence of CD8+CD57+ cell expansion. The source material was sorted CD4+, CD8+, or CD8+CD57+ T cells (not recorded which) from PBMCs. Receptor source: a human donor with aplastic anemia.

The V gene is TRBV29-1, the J gene TRBJ2-1; 11 bases fit TRBD2. Unmatched junction bases numbered 5, after V lost 6 bases and J lost 7 bases. This CDR3 has 13 amino acids. CDR1 SQVTM and CDR2 ANQGSEA come from the germline V gene. This CDR3 is CSVIAGGLNEQFF. The CDR3 DNA sequence: TGCAGCGTCATAGCGGGAGGGTTGAATGAGCAGTTCTTC.

This clonotype appeared a single time. The V gene is TRBV25-1, the J gene TRBJ1-4, with 8 bases that match TRBD1. The CDR3 contains 13 residues. The germline gives CDR1 MGHDK, CDR2 SYGVNS. V shed 7 bases, J shed 7 bases, and the junction held 5 bases outside the gene matches. CDR3 nucleotides: TGTGCCAGCATGGACAGGGTCGTTGAAAAACTGTTTTTT. Its protein is CASMDRVVEKLFF.

The chain links TRBV2 to TRBJ2-7, with a tentative D call TRBD1 (6 bases). Germline V lookup: CDR1 SNHLY, CDR2 FYNNEI. Trimming shortened V by 8 bases and J by 2 bases, and 16 bases separated the two germline ends. The CDR3 spans 14 residues. In DNA, the CDR3 is TGTGCCAGCGCGACGAGTGGGGGCCCCTACGAGCAGTACTTC. It is translated as CASATSGGPYEQYF.

This clonotype was seen more than once but under ten times. V usage is TRBV6-5 and J usage is TRBJ2-7, with 8 bases that match TRBD2. CDR3 length equals 14 residues. Unmatched junction bases numbered 4, after V lost 4 bases and J lost 2 bases. Germline CDR1 reads MNHEY; CDR2 reads SVGAGI. The CDR3 loop reads CASSWGLGAYEQYF. CDR3 nucleotide sequence: TGTGCCAGCAGTTGGGGACTAGGTGCCTACGAGCAGTACTTC.

The CDR3: CATSPGRADTQYF. DNA for the CDR3: TGTGCCACCAGTCCGGGGAGGGCAGATACGCAGTATTTT. The chain employs TRBV24-1 and TRBJ2-3, with TRBD2 identical over 7 bases. V lost 6 bases, J lost 4 bases, and 3 bases stayed unmatched. Germline assignment: CDR1 KGHDR and CDR2 SFDVKD. This CDR3 spans 13 amino acids.

The V gene is TRBV24-1, the J gene TRBJ2-2; D not resolved. Germline assignment: CDR1 KGHDR and CDR2 SFDVKD. V was trimmed by 1 base and J by 7 bases, leaving 3 bases between them. The CDR3 has 12 amino acids. The CDR3 nucleotides are TGTGCCACCAGTGATTTCGGCGGGGAGCTGTTTTTT. This gives the protein CATSDFGGELFF.

Here the CDR3 DNA reads TGCGCCAGCCGGCAGGGGGCAGGTAATTATGAGCAGTTCTTC. This encodes CASRQGAGNYEQFF. The V call is TRBV10-2, the J call TRBJ2-1; 8 nucleotides agree with TRBD1. The CDR3 is 14 residues long. Trimming at V came to 8 bases and at J to 8 bases, leaving 11 bases not matched to a gene. Germline V gene data show CDR1 as WSHSY and CDR2 as SAAADI.

The rearrangement uses TRBV2 and TRBJ2-7, with TRBD1 identical over 7 bases. With V trimmed by 7 bases and J by 6 bases, 9 bases remained unmatched. The CDR3 has 13 residues. Germline V gene data show CDR1 as SNHLY and CDR2 as FYNNEI. The CDR3 nucleotides read TGTGCCAGCAAGACAGGGCAGTTGGTCGAGCAGTACTTC. Encoded protein: CASKTGQLVEQYF.

In this sample, this clonotype turned up once. The chain joins TRBV7-9 to TRBJ1-1; D gene unclear. Germline V gene sequence: CDR1 SEHNR, CDR2 FQNEAQ (reference sequence). The V end lost 6 bases, the J end lost 6 bases, and 11 bases lay between the germline ends. There are 12 residues in the CDR3. The CDR3 loop is CASSYPQPEAFF. The DNA for the CDR3 is TGTGCCAGCAGTTACCCCCAGCCTGAAGCTTTCTTT.

In regard to this clonotype: Germline and junction disagree at one end, which may indicate a read error. J is TRBJ2-1 and V is TRBV7-4, with D hard to call. Germline V lookup: CDR1 SGHVT, CDR2 SQSDAQ. The CDR3 sequence is 14 residues long. The DNA for the CDR3 is TGTGCCAGCAGTTTAGAATGGATTTACAATGAGCAGTTCTTC. This translates into CASSLEWIYNEQFF. The full variable domain, in which reference TRBV7-4 and TRBJ2-1 provide the parts outside the CDR3, is GAGVSQSPRYKVAKRGRDVALRCDSISGHVTLYWYRQTLGQGSEVLTYSQSDAQRDKSGRPSGRFSAERPERSVSTLKIQRTEQGDSAVYLCASSLEWIYNEQFFGPGTRLTVL.

This clonotype was observed a handful of times. V gene TRBV7-8 combines with J gene TRBJ1-4; TRBD1 matches 10 bases. Trimming cost V 3 bases and J 5 bases; bases outside gene matches: 6. CDR3 length: 16 residues. Per germline, CDR1 SGHVS and CDR2 FQNEAQ. In DNA, the CDR3 is TGTGCCAGCAGCTTGACAGGGGGCCGGCGAAATGAAAAACTGTTTTTT. Residues: CASSLTGGRRNEKLFF.

V gene TRBV11-2 combines with J gene TRBJ2-7, with TRBD2 identical over 7 bases. Germline V gene data show CDR1 as SGHAT and CDR2 as FQNNGV. The CDR3 sequence is 15 residues long. V was clipped by 1 base and J by 1 base; unmatched bases: 4. In nucleotides, the CDR3 is TGTGCCAGCAGCTTAGCGGCGGGAGATTCCTACGAGCAGTACTTC. This sequence encodes CASSLAAGDSYEQYF.

This chain links TRBV20-1 with TRBJ2-7, with D tentatively TRBD1 (6 bases). Germline CDR1 DFQATT, CDR2 SNEGSKA (reference sequence). The germline V and J ends were trimmed by 5 bases and 2 bases, with 7 bases remaining between them. The CDR3 sequence is 11 residues long. The CDR3 DNA is TGCAGTGCTCGGACAGCCTACGAGCAGTACTTC. Its translation: CSARTAYEQYF.

Details on this clonotype: The CDR3 carries no conserved terminal phenylalanine or tryptophan, so it likely arises from a read error. The chain carries TRBV15 and TRBJ2-3; D uncertain. CDR1 LNHNV and CDR2 YYDKDF come from the germline V gene (reference sequence). This CDR3 region has 13 residues. The chain's CDR3 is CSTSRGRADTQYL. The CDR3 DNA reads as TGTTCCACCAGCAGAGGAAGGGCAGATACGCAGTATCTT.